This record looks at one T cell receptor (beta chain) sequence and its context. What it binds is not known. The entry originates in a study of cytomegalovirus exposure and HLA in healthy donors. General study findings and limits: Later analysis identified several of the most significant clusters that appeared linked to common viral pathogens.

Trimming stripped 2 bases from V and 8 bases from J, with 6 bases between. Germline-derived CDR1 and CDR2 are SEHNR and FQNEAQ (reference sequence). CDR3 length equals 11 residues. The PCR made use of 60 Vbeta and 13 Jbeta primers. TCRdb's copy holds only in-frame clones and misses some; the assay was immunoSEQ multiplex PCR. The table lists about 190,000 clones, about four fifths of them singletons. Sequencing was carried out using PBMCs. This chain links TRBV7-9 with TRBJ1-1; D uncertain. The source of this sequence is a woman in her forties or fifties in good health and CMV-seronegative. CDR3 amino acids: CASSLHNEAFF. In DNA, the CDR3 is TGTGCCAGCAGCTTACACAACGAAGCTTTCTTT. The complete variable domain, with remaining parts taken from reference TRBV7-9 and TRBJ1-1, reads DTGVSQNPRHKITKRGQNVTFRCDPISEHNRLYWYRQTLGQGPEFLTYFQNEAQLEKSRLLSDRFSAERPKGSFSTLEIQRTEQGDSAMYLCASSLHNEAFFGQGTRLTVV.